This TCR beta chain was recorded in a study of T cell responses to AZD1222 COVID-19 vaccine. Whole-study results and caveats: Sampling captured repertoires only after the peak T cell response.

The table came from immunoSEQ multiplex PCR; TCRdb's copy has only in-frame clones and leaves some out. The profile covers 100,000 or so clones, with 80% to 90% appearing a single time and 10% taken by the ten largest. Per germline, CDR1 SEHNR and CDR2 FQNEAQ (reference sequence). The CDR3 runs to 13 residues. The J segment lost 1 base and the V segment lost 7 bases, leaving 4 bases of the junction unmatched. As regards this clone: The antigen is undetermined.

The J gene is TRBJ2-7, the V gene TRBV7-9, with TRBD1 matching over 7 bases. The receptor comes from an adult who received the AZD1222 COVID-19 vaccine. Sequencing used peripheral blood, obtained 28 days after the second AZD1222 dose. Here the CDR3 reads CASTRGQSYEQYF. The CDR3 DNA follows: TGTGCCAGCACCAGGGGACAGTCCTACGAGCAGTACTTC.